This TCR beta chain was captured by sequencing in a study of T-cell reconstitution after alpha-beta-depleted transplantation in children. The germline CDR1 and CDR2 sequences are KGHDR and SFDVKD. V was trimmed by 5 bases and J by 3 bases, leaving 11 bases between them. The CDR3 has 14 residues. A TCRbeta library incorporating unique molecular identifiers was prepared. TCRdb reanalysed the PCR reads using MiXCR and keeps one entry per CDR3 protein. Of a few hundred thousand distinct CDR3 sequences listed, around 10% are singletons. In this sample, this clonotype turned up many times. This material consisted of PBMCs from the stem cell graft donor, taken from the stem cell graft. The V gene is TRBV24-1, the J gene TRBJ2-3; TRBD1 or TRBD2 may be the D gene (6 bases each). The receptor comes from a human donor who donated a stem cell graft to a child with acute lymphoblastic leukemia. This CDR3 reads CATSVGGQTDTQYF. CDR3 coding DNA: TGTGCCACCAGTGTGGGGGGCCAGACAGATACGCAGTATTTT.